A single sample is the source of the 17 T cell receptor beta chains below, sequenced in a study of T cells after posttransplantation cyclophosphamide. Profiled with immunoSEQ multiplex PCR; TCRdb holds only in-frame clones, not every one. The sample contains tens of thousands of clones, none of them singletons. Sequenced material: PBMCs. The receptor set was obtained from a man aged 35-49 years in good health, CMV-negative, and a related stem cell transplant donor.

This clone was detected many times. The rearrangement links TRBV5-1 to TRBJ2-4, with D maybe TRBD2 (6 bases). CDR3 length equals 15 residues. The V end was cut by 0 bases, the J end by 0 bases, with 7 bases between. Germline CDR1 SGHRS, CDR2 YFSETQ. CDR3 amino acids: CASSLEEGAKNIQYF. In nucleotides, the CDR3 is TGCGCCAGCAGCTTGGAGGAGGGAGCCAAAAACATTCAGTACTTC.

This clone was seen at least ten times. The rearrangement uses TRBV2 and TRBJ1-2; D perhaps matches TRBD1 (6 bases). This CDR3 has 13 residues. Germline V gene data show CDR1 as SNHLY and CDR2 as FYNNEI. V was pared by 5 bases and J by 5 bases, with 12 bases between. The CDR3, as DNA: TGTGCCAGCAGTCCGGGACAAAGATATGGCTACACCTTC. Translation: CASSPGQRYGYTF.

The rearrangement joins TRBV6-1 to TRBJ2-3; perhaps TRBD2 as D (6 bases). With 7 bases removed from V and 2 bases from J, the gap between germline ends came to 16 bases. The CDR3 is 15 residues long. CDR1 and CDR2 (germline): MNHNS, SASEGT. In DNA, the CDR3 is TGTGCCAGCACCCATTTGACTAGTGCCACAGATACGCAGTATTTT. It codes for CASTHLTSATDTQYF.

This clone has ten or more counts. The V call is TRBV7-9, the J call TRBJ2-3; TRBD1 aligns across 9 bases. Trimming took 6 bases from V and 3 from J; bases not matched to a gene: 7. The V gene's germline CDR1 is SEHNR and CDR2 FQNEAQ (reference sequence). This CDR3 is 15 amino acids long. In nucleotides, the CDR3 is TGTGCCAGCAGATCCCGGGACAGGGCTACAGATACGCAGTATTTT. Protein product: CASRSRDRATDTQYF. Looking up the rest from reference TRBV7-9 and TRBJ2-3 gives the full variable domain: DTGVSQNPRHKITKRGQNVTFRCDPISEHNRLYWYRQTLGQGPEFLTYFQNEAQLEKSRLLSDRFSAERPKGSFSTLEIQRTEQGDSAMYLCASRSRDRATDTQYFGPGTRLTVL.

This clone was counted at least ten times. The chain employs TRBV18 and TRBJ2-3, with D unresolved. Germline lookup yields CDR1 KGHSH and CDR2 LQKENI. Trimming pared 4 bases from V and 0 bases from J, leaving 8 bases between. CDR3 length: 14 amino acids. The CDR3 loop reads CASSHTTSTDTQYF. In DNA, the CDR3 is TGTGCCAGCTCACATACGACTAGCACAGATACGCAGTATTTT.

This clone has ten or more counts. The chain carries TRBV12-1 and TRBJ1-1; TRBD1, the table's D call, lacks a check against the DNA. TRBV12-1 corresponds to a pseudogene. The CDR3 spans 16 residues. The CDR3: CASSPGTGGARTEAFF. CDR3 DNA sequence: TGTGCCAGCAGCCCTGGGACAGGGGGCGCGAGGACTGAAGCTTTCTTT.

This clone was detected many times. The rearrangement joins TRBV5-4 to TRBJ1-1; perhaps TRBD1 as D (5 bases). V was clipped by 4 bases and J by 1 base, with 8 bases between them. This CDR3 region has 13 residues. The germline V gene has CDR1 SGHNT and CDR2 YYREEE (reference sequence). CDR3 residues: CASSTTGNTEAFF. The CDR3 DNA follows: TGTGCCAGCAGCACCACAGGGAACACTGAAGCTTTCTTT.

This clone has only a few counts. The chain joins TRBV21-1 to TRBJ1-1; TRBD1 reflects the table's D call only, with no check against the DNA. TRBV21-1 is recorded as a pseudogene. The CDR3 is 15 amino acids. This CDR3 reads CASSGQQVLNTEAFF. CDR3 coding DNA: TGTGCCAGCAGCGGCCAACAGGTACTTAACACTGAAGCTTTCTTT.

Comment on this clone: The sample carries other DNA sequences with the same CDR3. V is TRBV5-1 and J is TRBJ2-3; D perhaps matches TRBD2 (6 bases). The germline gives CDR1 SGHRS, CDR2 YFSETQ. The CDR3 has 16 amino acids. V dropped 1 base and J dropped 2 bases, with 14 bases sitting between them. The DNA for the CDR3 is TGCGCCAGCAGCTTGCGGGGGACGGCTTACACAGATACGCAGTATTTT. Its protein product is CASSLRGTAYTDTQYF.

The V and J genes are TRBV7-6 and TRBJ2-2; 10 bases are shared with TRBD2. Germline lookup yields CDR1 SGHVS and CDR2 FNYEAQ. The V and J ends lost 5 bases and 3 bases, in that order; junction bases with no gene match: 3. This CDR3 is built from 15 residues. Written as DNA, the CDR3 is TGTGCCAGCAGCGCTGGACTAGCGGACACCGGGGAGCTGTTTTTT. It is translated as CASSAGLADTGELFF. The full variable domain, with the rest looked up from reference TRBV7-6 and TRBJ2-2, is GAGVSQSPRYKVTKRGQDVALRCDPISGHVSLYWYRQALGQGPEFLTYFNYEAQQDKSGLPNDRFSAERPEGSISTLTIQRTEQRDSAMYRCASSAGLADTGELFFGEGSRLTVL.

This clone was recorded at least ten times. The germline gene is not matched at one end of the junction; a read error may be the cause. This chain connects TRBV7-9 to TRBJ1-2; the D gene is possibly TRBD1 (5 bases). Per germline, CDR1 SEHNR and CDR2 FQNEAQ (reference sequence). The CDR3 loop spans 13 amino acids. The DNA of the CDR3 is TGTGCCAGCAGCTTAGCGCACCGAGACAGCTTCGCCTTC. Translating it yields CASSLAHRDSFAF.

The chain recombines TRBV6-5 with TRBJ1-6, with TRBD1 as a possible D gene (6 bases). The CDR3 runs 14 residues. V dropped 8 bases and J dropped 7 bases, with 15 bases sitting between them. From germline, CDR1 is MNHEY and CDR2 SVGAGI. CDR3 sequence: CASAEDRLNSPLHF. The CDR3 DNA reads TGTGCCAGCGCAGAGGACAGATTAAATTCACCCCTCCACTTT.

This clone was observed at least ten times. This chain links TRBV2 with TRBJ2-5; possible D gene TRBD1, 6 bases. The CDR3 spans 12 residues. V lost 10 bases, J lost 4 bases, and 13 bases lay in between. CDR1 SNHLY and CDR2 FYNNEI come from the germline V gene. The CDR3 is CANRQEAETQYF. CDR3 DNA sequence: TGTGCCAATAGACAGGAGGCAGAGACCCAGTACTTC. Drawing the rest from reference TRBV2 and TRBJ2-5, the complete variable domain is EPEVTQTPSHQVTQMGQEVILRCVPISNHLYFYWYRQILGQKVEFLVSFYNNEISEKSEIFDDQFSVERPDGSNFTLKIRSTKLEDSAMYFCANRQEAETQYFGPGTRLLVL.

In this sample, this clone turned up a few times. The chain recombines TRBV29-1 with TRBJ2-3; the D is unclear. Trimming left V 3 bases short and J 9 bases short, with 13 bases between. The CDR3 consists of 12 residues. The V gene's germline CDR1 is SQVTM and CDR2 ANQGSEA. The CDR3: CSVDFSSKTQYF. The CDR3 DNA is TGCAGCGTTGATTTTAGCTCCAAAACGCAGTATTTT.

This clone was found many times. The chain carries TRBV4-1 and TRBJ2-5, with 8 bases identical to TRBD1. Trimming at V came to 1 base and at J to 5 bases, leaving 6 bases not matched to a gene. The CDR3 spans 15 residues. From germline, CDR1 is MGHRA and CDR2 YSYEKL. The CDR3 nucleotides are TGCGCCAGCAGCCAAGGAGACAGGGACAGGGAGACCCAGTACTTC. Translating it yields CASSQGDRDRETQYF.

This clone occurred many times. The J gene is TRBJ2-5, the V gene TRBV5-1; D remains unclear. Per the germline V gene, CDR1 is SGHRS and CDR2 is YFSETQ. The V and J ends lost 4 bases and 4 bases respectively, with 17 bases between them. This CDR3 contains 15 residues. CDR3 sequence: CASSPGSIFPETQYF. CDR3 nucleotide sequence: TGCGCCAGCAGCCCCGGTTCGATCTTCCCAGAGACCCAGTACTTC.

The J gene is TRBJ2-1, the V gene TRBV7-2; 8 bases line up with TRBD2. The germline CDR1 and CDR2 sequences are SGHTA and FQGNSA. The CDR3 extends over 18 amino acids. V lost 5 bases and J lost 5; bases outside the gene matches: 17. CDR3 sequence reads: CASSPTPGLVRGDNEQFF. CDR3 in DNA: TGTGCCAGCAGCCCAACGCCGGGACTAGTAAGGGGGGACAATGAGCAGTTCTTC.